One T cell receptor beta chain is described in this entry. Its target is not known. These data belong to a study of T cell repertoires in cytomegalovirus infection. The overall study: CMV epitopes that were recently identified and HLA-C-restricted were used alongside well-studied HLA-B-restricted ones. Based on public TCR beta signatures, there were indications of CMV infection and of a matching HLA type. Study results and caveats: Dominating the ex vivo response were HLA-C-restricted CMV-specific TCR beta clonotypes. Cumulative public TCR beta family frequency identified CMV carriers with the relevant HLA.

Germline V gene sequence: CDR1 MGHRA, CDR2 YSYEKL. The CDR3 loop spans 13 amino acids. Trimming pared 1 base from V and 4 bases from J, leaving 6 bases between. TCRdb analysed the reads with MiXCR anew, one entry per CDR3 protein. Of roughly 78,000 distinct CDR3 sequences listed, around 42% are singletons. V is TRBV4-1 and J is TRBJ2-3; D unclear. The sequence was collected from a human donor in good health (CMV status not recorded). Some clones in this sample may be carry-over from other donors' samples. Sequences were derived from CD8+ T cells from cultured PBMCs, sampled from culture after CMV antigen stimulation. CDR3 nucleotides: TGCGCCAGCAGCCAAGTTGTTTCAGATACGCAGTATTTT. This sequence encodes CASSQVVSDTQYF.